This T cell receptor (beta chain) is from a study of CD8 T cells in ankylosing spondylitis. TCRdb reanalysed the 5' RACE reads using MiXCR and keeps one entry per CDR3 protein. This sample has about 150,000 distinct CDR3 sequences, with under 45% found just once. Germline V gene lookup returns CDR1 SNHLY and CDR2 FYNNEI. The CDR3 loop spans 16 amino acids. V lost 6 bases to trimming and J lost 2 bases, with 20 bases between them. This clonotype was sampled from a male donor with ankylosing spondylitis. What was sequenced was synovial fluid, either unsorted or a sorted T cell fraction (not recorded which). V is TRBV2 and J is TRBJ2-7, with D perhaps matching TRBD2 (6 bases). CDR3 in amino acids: CASSDTVWRGTYEQYF. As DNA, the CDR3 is TGTGCCAGCAGCGATACCGTATGGCGGGGAACCTACGAGCAGTACTTC.